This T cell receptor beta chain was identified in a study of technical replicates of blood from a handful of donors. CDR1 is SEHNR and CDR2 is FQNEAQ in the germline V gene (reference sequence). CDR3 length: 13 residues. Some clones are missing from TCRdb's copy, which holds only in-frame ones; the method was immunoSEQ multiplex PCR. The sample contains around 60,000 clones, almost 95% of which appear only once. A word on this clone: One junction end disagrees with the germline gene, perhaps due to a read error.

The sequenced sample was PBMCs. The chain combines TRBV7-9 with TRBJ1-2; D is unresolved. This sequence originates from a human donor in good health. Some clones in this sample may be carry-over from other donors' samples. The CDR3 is CASSLNVNYGYIF. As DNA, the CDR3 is TGTGCCAGCAGCTTAAATGTTAACTATGGCTACATCTTC.